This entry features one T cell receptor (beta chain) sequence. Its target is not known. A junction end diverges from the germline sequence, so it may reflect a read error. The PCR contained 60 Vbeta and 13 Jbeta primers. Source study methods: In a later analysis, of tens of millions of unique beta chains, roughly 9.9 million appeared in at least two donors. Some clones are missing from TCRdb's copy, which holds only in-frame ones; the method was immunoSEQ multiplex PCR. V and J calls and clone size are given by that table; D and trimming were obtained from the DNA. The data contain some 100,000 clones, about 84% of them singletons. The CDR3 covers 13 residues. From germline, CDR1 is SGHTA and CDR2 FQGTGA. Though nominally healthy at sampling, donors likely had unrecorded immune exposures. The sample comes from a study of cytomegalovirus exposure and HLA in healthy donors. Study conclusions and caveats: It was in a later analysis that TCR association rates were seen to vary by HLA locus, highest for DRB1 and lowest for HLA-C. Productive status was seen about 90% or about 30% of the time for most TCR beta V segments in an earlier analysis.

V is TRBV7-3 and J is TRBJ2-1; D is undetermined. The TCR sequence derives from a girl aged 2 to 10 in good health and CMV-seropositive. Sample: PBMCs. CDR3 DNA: TGTGCCAGCAGCGGCGGCTCCGACAATGAGCAGTTCTTC. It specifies CASSGGSDNEQFF.